Each of the 30 T cell receptor beta chains below was sequenced from the same sample in a study of breast tumors, draining lymph nodes, adjacent tissues (dated by TCRdb to the mid-2010s). Lymph node samples came from the axillary draining lymph nodes of breast cancer patients. Library method: multiplex PCR. Sequencing was performed on an Illumina HiSeq 2000. TCRdb trimmed the raw reads at Q25, called clones with MiXCR and kept productive beta chains. Each CDR3 protein appears once, grouped with its most common genes and DNA. The table for this sample lists under 350,000 distinct CDR3 sequences; 30% to 35% of them were counted only once. Of the sample, around 1% falls within the top ten clones. Material for sequencing was axillary lymph node tissue. The receptors derive from a female donor with breast cancer. Some clones in this sample may be carry-over from other donors' samples.

This clonotype occurred a few times. V usage is TRBV4-1 and J usage is TRBJ1-4; 7 bases are a match to TRBD1. V gave up 2 bases and J gave up 8 bases; unmatched junction bases: 14. Germline V gives CDR1 MGHRA, CDR2 YSYEKL. The CDR3 has 17 residues. The CDR3 DNA follows: TGCGCCAGCAGCCAAATCGGGACAGATCCCAGAAAGGAAAAACTGTTTTTT. Translation gives CASSQIGTDPRKEKLFF.

This clonotype came up many times. CDR3 coding DNA: TGTGCCAGCAGCTTAGTAGGTCGGACAGGGGTTTCCTACGAGCAGTACTTC. As protein: CASSLVGRTGVSYEQYF. The genes are TRBV7-8 and TRBJ2-7, with 9 bases lining up with TRBD1. The CDR3 loop spans 17 amino acids. J gave up 1 base and V 1 base, and 8 bases lay outside the gene matches. Germline V gene sequence: CDR1 SGHVS, CDR2 FQNEAQ.

This clonotype was seen repeatedly, ten times or more. The rearrangement uses TRBV6-5 and TRBJ2-5, with 9 bases matching TRBD1. Germline CDR1 is MNHEY and CDR2 is SVGAGI. The V segment lost 4 bases and the J segment 5 bases; nucleotides outside the gene matches: 8. This CDR3 is built from 15 residues. The CDR3 here is CASSSWTGAGETQYF. CDR3 coding DNA: TGTGCCAGCAGTTCCTGGACAGGGGCCGGTGAGACCCAGTACTTC.

Ten or more counts support this clonotype. The rearrangement links TRBV18 to TRBJ2-7; perhaps TRBD1 as D (6 bases). The CDR3 contains 12 residues. Trimming stripped 8 bases from V and 4 bases from J, with 12 bases between. Germline assignment: CDR1 KGHSH and CDR2 LQKENI. This CDR3 reads CASSTQGYEQYF. CDR3 bases: TGTGCCAGCAGCACCCAGGGGTACGAGCAGTACTTC.

The sample holds a few counts of this clonotype. This chain joins TRBV4-2 and TRBJ2-5, with 7 bases that match TRBD2. The CDR3 contains 19 residues. CDR1 and CDR2 (germline): LGHNA, YNFKEQ. The trim removed 4 bases at V and 1 base at J, leaving 18 bases unmatched. CDR3 sequence reads: CASSPRGATAGTTQETQYF. DNA of the CDR3: TGTGCCAGCAGCCCCCGGGGAGCAACAGCCGGGACTACCCAAGAGACCCAGTACTTC.

Note on this clonotype: A read error may be the cause here, since a much bigger clone is one base away. The chain recombines TRBV5-4 with TRBJ2-7; perhaps TRBD1 as D (5 bases). CDR1 is SGHNT, CDR2 YYREEE, per germline (reference sequence). The CDR3 has 14 residues. V gave up 2 bases and J gave up 2 bases, with 11 bases separating them. The CDR3 region is CASSFGRAAYEQYF. The CDR3, as DNA: TGTGCCAGCAGCTTTGGCAGGGCCGCCTACGAGCAGTACTTC.

In this sample, this clonotype turned up many times. The V and J genes are TRBV14 and TRBJ2-7; TRBD2 is a possible D gene (5 bases). Trimming shortened V by 0 bases and J by 3 bases, and 21 bases separated the two germline ends. Germline V gene lookup returns CDR1 SGHDN and CDR2 FVKESK. The CDR3 covers 18 residues. CDR3 nucleotides: TGTGCCAGCAGCCAAGATGGGTCCAGGTCCGAGAGGGTCTACGAGCAGTACTTC. It is translated as CASSQDGSRSERVYEQYF.

For this clonotype: One base away lies a much larger clone, so this may be a sequencing read error. The genes are TRBV12-3 or TRBV12-4 and TRBJ1-5; D is perhaps TRBD1 (6 bases). The CDR3 length is 14 residues. CDR3 DNA sequence: TGTGCCAGCAGCCCGAAGGGGGGCGGTCAGCTCCAGCATTTT. Translated: CASSPKGGGQLQHF.

Ten or more counts support this clonotype. The chain couples TRBV7-2 to TRBJ2-7; D is tentatively TRBD1 or TRBD2 (5 bases each). Between the trimmed V and J ends, which lost 4 bases and 0 bases, there was a span of 13 bases. There are 15 residues in the CDR3. Germline V gives CDR1 SGHTA, CDR2 FQGNSA. The CDR3: CASSSGRRSSYEQYF. The CDR3 DNA reads as TGTGCCAGCAGCTCGGGACGTCGCAGCTCCTACGAGCAGTACTTC.

This clonotype was seen only a few times. The gene calls are TRBV6-5 and TRBJ2-1; 8 bases align to TRBD2. The length of the CDR3 is 15 residues. Per the germline V gene, CDR1 is MNHEY and CDR2 is SVGAGI. V lost 11 bases and J lost 0; bases outside the gene matches: 9. CDR3 protein: CAGPGLADSYNEQFF. DNA for the CDR3: TGTGCCGGACCCGGACTAGCAGACTCCTACAATGAGCAGTTCTTC.

The sample holds a few counts of this clonotype. The V and J genes are TRBV30 and TRBJ1-3; the D is unclear. CDR3 length: 15 residues. Germline V gene lookup returns CDR1 GTSNPN and CDR2 SVGIG (reference sequence). V lost 0 bases to trimming and J lost 7 bases, with 16 bases between them. CDR3 nucleotides: TGTGCCTGGAGTGTAAAGGGAAGCGTTGGTAACACCATATATTTT. It specifies CAWSVKGSVGNTIYF. The full variable domain, in which reference TRBV30 and TRBJ1-3 provide the parts outside the CDR3, is SQTIHQWPATLVQPVGSPLSLECTVEGTSNPNLYWYRQAAGRGLQLLFYSVGIGQISSEVPQNLSASRPQDRQFILSSKKLLLSDSGFYLCAWSVKGSVGNTIYFGEGSWLTVV.

The chain combines TRBV10-3 with TRBJ1-1; the D is unclear. This CDR3 is 9 amino acids long. The germline V and J ends were trimmed by 10 bases and 10 bases, with 10 bases remaining between them. Germline lookup yields CDR1 ENHRY and CDR2 SYGVKD. Here the CDR3 reads CATAPRAFF. The DNA for the CDR3 is TGTGCCACAGCCCCTAGAGCTTTCTTT.

Ten or more counts support this clonotype. The CDR3 spells CASSEVHRGYEQYF. In DNA form, the CDR3 reads TGTGCCAGCAGTGAAGTTCACAGGGGCTACGAGCAGTACTTC. J is TRBJ2-7 and V is TRBV6-1; TRBD1 matches 7 bases. The germline V gene encodes CDR1 MNHNS and CDR2 SASEGT. J gave up 3 bases and V 1 base, and 3 bases lay outside the gene matches. This CDR3 region has 14 residues.

The rearrangement links TRBV15 to TRBJ2-5; D is unclear. V dropped 1 base and J dropped 3 bases, with 12 bases sitting between them. This CDR3 comprises 15 residues. The V gene's germline CDR1 is LNHNV and CDR2 YYDKDF (reference sequence). CDR3 coding DNA: TGTGCCACCAGCAGAGCCCCGGGCCGAGAAGAGACCCAGTACTTC. Translated: CATSRAPGREETQYF.

The sample holds many counts of this clonotype. One end of the junction is discordant with germline, which a read error may explain. V usage is TRBV12-3 or TRBV12-4 and J usage is TRBJ2-7, with 10 bases lining up with TRBD2. CDR3 size: 15 residues. CDR3 sequence (DNA): TGTGCCAGCAGATTAGGACTAGCGGCCTCCTACGAGCAGTACTTC. This codes for CASRLGLAASYEQYF.

V and J are TRBV7-9 and TRBJ2-2, with TRBD1 matching over 7 bases. Germline assignment: CDR1 SEHNR and CDR2 FQNEAQ (reference sequence). V gave up 2 bases and J gave up 0 bases; unmatched junction bases: 6. CDR3 length: 17 amino acids. The CDR3 region is CASSLTDQGANTGELFF. In DNA form, the CDR3 reads TGTGCCAGCAGCTTAACCGACCAGGGGGCGAACACCGGGGAGCTGTTTTTT.

The table lists this clonotype with many counts. The chain recombines TRBV15 with TRBJ1-5, with D hard to call. V lost 1 base to trimming and J lost 1 base, with 5 bases between them. This CDR3 has 14 amino acids. The germline gives CDR1 LNHNV, CDR2 YYDKDF (reference sequence). CDR3 loop: CATSRGRSNQPQHF. The CDR3 DNA follows: TGTGCCACCAGCAGAGGCCGGAGCAATCAGCCCCAGCATTTT.

This clonotype was counted many times. J is TRBJ1-2 and V is TRBV5-6; possibly TRBD1 for D (5 bases). This CDR3 contains 12 residues. Per germline, CDR1 SGHDT and CDR2 YYEEEE. With 3 bases removed from V and 14 bases from J, the gap between germline ends came to 17 bases. CDR3 sequence: CASSSGGRARTF. CDR3 nucleotide sequence: TGTGCCAGCAGCTCCGGTGGCAGGGCTCGGACCTTC. The full variable domain, with the rest looked up from reference TRBV5-6 and TRBJ1-2, is DAGVTQSPTHLIKTRGQQVTLRCSPKSGHDTVSWYQQALGQGPQFIFQYYEEEERQRGNFPDRFSGHQFPNYSSELNVNALLLGDSALYLCASSSGGRARTFGSGTRLTVV.

This clonotype has a count of ten or more. The rearrangement links TRBV15 to TRBJ1-1; the D gene is possibly TRBD1 (6 bases). This CDR3 comprises 15 residues. Germline CDR1 reads LNHNV; CDR2 reads YYDKDF (reference sequence). V was trimmed by 0 bases and J by 7 bases, leaving 15 bases between them. This chain's CDR3 is CATSRDLADSIEAFF. The CDR3 DNA is TGTGCCACCAGCAGAGATCTAGCGGACAGCATTGAAGCTTTCTTT.

The chain has TRBV20-1 and TRBJ2-4; 12 bases match TRBD2. Germline trimming cut 3 bases from V and 13 bases from J; bases unmatched to any gene: 13. This CDR3 region has 15 residues. Germline CDR1 DFQATT, CDR2 SNEGSKA (reference sequence). CDR3 protein: CSASELAGGYGIQYF. The CDR3 bases are TGCAGTGCTAGCGAGCTAGCGGGAGGGTATGGCATCCAGTACTTC.

In this sample, this clonotype turned up many times. The V and J genes are TRBV7-9 and TRBJ2-1; D is unresolved. The V and J ends lost 6 bases and 10 bases respectively, with 19 bases between them. Germline CDR1 SEHNR, CDR2 FQNEAQ (reference sequence). The CDR3 has 14 amino acids. This CDR3 reads CASSQTYIPGEQFF. The CDR3 coding sequence is TGTGCCAGCAGTCAGACGTATATACCCGGCGAGCAGTTCTTC.

This clonotype was counted many times. The chain recombines TRBV7-9 with TRBJ1-6, with 11 nucleotides matching TRBD1. Germline-derived CDR1 and CDR2 are SEHNR and FQNEAQ (reference sequence). Trimming cost V 0 bases and J 10 bases; bases outside gene matches: 5. The CDR3 runs 16 residues. In DNA form, the CDR3 reads TGTGCCAGCAGCTTAGCCGGACAGGGGGCTTCGTCACCCCTCCACTTT. Translated, it gives CASSLAGQGASSPLHF. Full variable domain (outside the CDR3, taken from reference TRBV7-9 and TRBJ1-6): DTGVSQNPRHKITKRGQNVTFRCDPISEHNRLYWYRQTLGQGPEFLTYFQNEAQLEKSRLLSDRFSAERPKGSFSTLEIQRTEQGDSAMYLCASSLAGQGASSPLHFGNGTRLTVT.

This clonotype was counted a few times. The CDR3 loop reads CASSIAGRETGELFF. The CDR3 bases are TGTGCCAGCAGTATAGCCGGCAGAGAAACCGGGGAGCTGTTTTTT. The chain joins TRBV27 to TRBJ2-2; D is ambiguous. This CDR3 has 15 amino acids. CDR1 MNHEY and CDR2 SMNVEV come from the germline V gene (reference sequence). Trimming left V 5 bases short and J 5 bases short, with 15 bases between.

Notes on this clonotype: Here the CDR3 omits its conserved ending phenylalanine or tryptophan, so a read error is the likely source. The chain couples TRBV7-3 to TRBJ1-6, with no clear D. CDR3 length: 15 residues. Germline CDR1 SGHTA, CDR2 FQGTGA. The CDR3 nucleotides are TGTGCCAGCGGCTTACGTTCTACTTATGATTCACCCCTCCACTCT. It encodes CASGLRSTYDSPLHS.

This clonotype was picked up one time. This could be a read error, since a much larger clone is one nucleotide away. The chain carries TRBV5-5 and TRBJ2-1; 8 positions match TRBD2. CDR3 length: 16 residues. Trimming cost V 0 bases and J 10 bases; bases outside gene matches: 12. Germline V lookup: CDR1 SGHKS, CDR2 YYEKEE (reference sequence). The CDR3 spells CASSLGGPAGDGEQFF. In nucleotides, the CDR3 is TGTGCCAGCAGCTTGGGGGGACCAGCGGGAGATGGGGAGCAGTTCTTC.

The sample holds many counts of this clonotype. The chain has TRBV7-6 and TRBJ2-7, with TRBD2 matching 10 bases. The CDR3 is 15 residues long. The ends lost 2 bases at V and 4 bases at J; junction bases unmatched: 5. CDR1 and CDR2 (germline): SGHVS, FNYEAQ. CDR3 loop: CASSLKAGGPYEQYF. The CDR3 DNA reads as TGTGCCAGCAGCTTAAAAGCGGGAGGGCCTTACGAGCAGTACTTC.

On this clonotype itself: Possible read error: a much larger clone is one base away. This chain connects TRBV11-2 to TRBJ2-5; D is possibly TRBD2 (6 bases). CDR1 and CDR2 (germline): SGHAT, FQNNGV. The CDR3 length is 13 residues. Here the CDR3 reads CVSSRAGLETQYF. The CDR3 DNA is TGTGTCAGCAGCCGAGCGGGTCTGGAGACCCAGTACTTC.

The table lists this clonotype with a few counts. The chain links TRBV5-6 to TRBJ2-5, with D perhaps given as TRBD1 or TRBD2 (5 bases each). The CDR3 is made up of 14 amino acids. The germline V gene encodes CDR1 SGHDT and CDR2 YYEEEE. Trimming removed 0 bases from V and 13 bases from J, with 19 bases in between. The CDR3 loop reads CASSLVGPPRLWYF. The CDR3 DNA follows: TGTGCCAGCAGCTTGGTGGGACCGCCCCGGTTGTGGTACTTC.

In the case of this clonotype: A much larger clone lies one base from this, so it may be a read error. The J gene is TRBJ1-2, the V gene TRBV20-1, with D hard to call. CDR1 is DFQATT, CDR2 SNEGSKA, per germline (reference sequence). The CDR3 totals 12 residues. DNA of the CDR3: TGCAGTGCTAGAGATCGAGGCTATGGCTCCACCTTC. Amino acids: CSARDRGYGSTF.

The rearrangement joins TRBV10-1 to TRBJ2-5; 11 bases align to TRBD2. V gave up 6 bases and J gave up 4 bases; unmatched junction bases: 4. Germline values: CDR1 WNHNN, CDR2 SYGVQD (reference sequence). The CDR3 runs to 14 residues. DNA of the CDR3: TGCGCCAGCAGCGATGGACTAGCGGGAGAGACCCAGTACTTC. It is translated as CASSDGLAGETQYF.